One sample yielded the 30 T cell receptor beta chains listed below, sequenced in a study of T cells expressing NK-cell markers (TCRdb year 2020). Libraries were prepared through 5' RACE. These reads were obtained on an Illumina HiSeq 2000. After TCRdb reprocessed the reads, each CDR3 protein sequence was kept as one row, without DNA. For this sample, the table gives fewer than 400,000 distinct CDR3 sequences. Around a tenth of the sample comes from the top ten. Sequencing input: blood T cells: a sorted CD56 or NKG2C T cell subset, CD4+ or CD8+ T cells, or bulk PBMC T cells (not recorded which). These receptors originate from a woman in her fifties or sixties in good health. Donor details come from another sample of the same person, matched by shared clones.

J is TRBJ2-1 and V is TRBV6-5; TCRdb selects TRBD1, and the lack of DNA leaves this call unchecked. In germline, CDR1 is MNHEY, CDR2 SVGAGI. The CDR3 runs 15 residues. This CDR3 reads CASKRQTLVYNEQFF.

This sequence joins TRBV11-2 and TRBJ2-5; TCRdb reports TRBD2, a call that lacks DNA to check it against. The CDR3 spans 16 residues. CDR1 is SGHAT and CDR2 is FQNNGV in the germline V gene. The CDR3 is CASSLGSGSEQETQYF.

CDR3 in amino acids: CASSYSSGWSTGELFF. The rearrangement joins TRBV6-6 to TRBJ2-2. CDR3 length: 16 amino acids. Germline assignment: CDR1 MNHNY and CDR2 SVGAGI (reference sequence).

V and J are TRBV12-3 or TRBV12-4 and TRBJ2-7; without DNA, the TCRdb call of TRBD2 cannot be checked. The CDR3 covers 14 residues. The CDR3 loop is CASSDGTTLYEQYF.

The rearrangement uses TRBV11-2 and TRBJ2-1; TCRdb gives TRBD2 as the D gene, but with no DNA this cannot be confirmed. The germline V gene has CDR1 SGHAT and CDR2 FQNNGV. The CDR3 runs 17 residues. The CDR3 region is CASSSIRTSGSYNEQFF.

This rearrangement joins TRBV29-1 to TRBJ2-1; there is no DNA to check the TCRdb D call of TRBD2. CDR1 is SQVTM, CDR2 ANQGSEA, per germline. The CDR3 sequence is 13 residues long. This CDR3 is CASPGLAGGEQFF.

The chain has TRBV4-1 and TRBJ2-3; the TCRdb call, TRBD2, lacks DNA for checking. CDR1 is MGHRA, CDR2 YSYEKL, per germline. The CDR3 runs to 15 residues. The CDR3 is CASSRGEVRTDTQYF.

This rearrangement joins TRBV7-3 to TRBJ2-5; TCRdb's D gene call, TRBD1, goes unchecked for lack of DNA. The CDR3 runs 16 residues. Germline lookup yields CDR1 SGHTA and CDR2 FQGTGA. CDR3 residues: CASSLGHGQGQETQYF.

The genes are TRBV24-1 and TRBJ2-1; no DNA is available, so the TRBD2 call from TCRdb remains unchecked. From germline, CDR1 is KGHDR and CDR2 SFDVKD. The CDR3 consists of 18 residues. The CDR3 is CATSDLGFGLAGSDEQFF.

This chain joins TRBV29-1 and TRBJ2-1; TCRdb selects TRBD2, and the lack of DNA leaves this call unchecked. The CDR3 is 14 amino acids. Germline V lookup: CDR1 SQVTM, CDR2 ANQGSEA. CDR3 sequence reads: CSVHGSSVYNEQFF.

The chain is built from TRBV12-3 or TRBV12-4 and TRBJ1-4; TCRdb's D call of TRBD1 is untestable without DNA. There are 14 residues in the CDR3. Here the CDR3 reads CASSLGTENEKLFF.

The CDR3 spells CATSGLAGESGANVLTF. The rearrangement uses TRBV24-1 and TRBJ2-6; TCRdb outputs TRBD2, but without DNA this stays unchecked. The CDR3 is 17 amino acids. Looked up from germline, CDR1 is KGHDR and CDR2 is SFDVKD.

The chain carries TRBV28 and TRBJ1-4; TCRdb indicates TRBD1, and absent DNA this call remains unverified. The CDR3 loop spans 17 amino acids. Per the germline V gene, CDR1 is MDHEN and CDR2 is SYDVKM. The CDR3 here is CASSITRGGETNEKLFF.

The chain uses TRBV10-2 and TRBJ2-4. CDR3 size: 13 residues. Germline V gene data show CDR1 as WSHSY and CDR2 as SAAADI. CDR3 loop: CASMRIAKNIQYF.

The chain uses TRBV12-3 or TRBV12-4 and TRBJ1-1; TCRdb proposes TRBD1, but this gene call is untestable without DNA. The CDR3 covers 14 residues. CDR3 loop: CASTRTVRHTEAFF.

V is TRBV12-3 or TRBV12-4 and J is TRBJ1-1; absent DNA, TCRdb's TRBD1 call cannot be checked. The CDR3 extends over 14 amino acids. The CDR3 sequence: CASSLTGLNTEAFF.

The chain links TRBV10-2 to TRBJ2-1; TCRdb's D gene call, TRBD2, goes unchecked for lack of DNA. The CDR3 covers 16 residues. The germline V gene encodes CDR1 WSHSY and CDR2 SAAADI. This CDR3 is CASSEAPTSGIGEQFF.

J is TRBJ2-7 and V is TRBV5-1; TCRdb calls TRBD1, which cannot be checked without DNA. The germline CDR1 and CDR2 sequences are SGHRS and YFSETQ. The CDR3 totals 15 residues. CDR3 loop: CASSLPGQGEYEQYF.

The chain carries TRBV20-1 and TRBJ2-1. CDR3 length: 15 amino acids. From germline, CDR1 is DFQATT and CDR2 SNEGSKA (reference sequence). The CDR3 reads CSARDSGRPYNEQFF.

CDR3 amino acids: CASSQNRGETQYF. This chain joins TRBV3-1 and TRBJ2-5; TCRdb picks TRBD1, but there is no DNA to check that call. The CDR3 extends over 13 amino acids. From germline, CDR1 is LGHDT and CDR2 YNNKEL (reference sequence).

The V call is TRBV25-1, the J call TRBJ2-3; checking the TCRdb D call of TRBD1 is not possible without DNA. The CDR3 has 17 amino acids. The germline gives CDR1 MGHDK, CDR2 SYGVNS. The CDR3 protein is CASSDVWDRGWLDTQYF.

The chain couples TRBV5-1 to TRBJ2-2; TCRdb names TRBD1, which stays unverified in the absence of DNA. Germline loops: CDR1 SGHRS, CDR2 YFSETQ. The CDR3 length is 18 residues. The CDR3 protein is CASRGGKGLPLNTGELFF.

V is TRBV7-2 and J is TRBJ2-3; the TCRdb D gene call, TRBD2, has no DNA to confirm it. Germline CDR1 and CDR2: SGHTA and FQGNSA. CDR3 size: 17 residues. CDR3 amino acids: CASSSPLRRARRDTQYF.

This sequence joins TRBV27 and TRBJ2-1. There are 15 residues in the CDR3. Looked up from germline, CDR1 is MNHEY and CDR2 is SMNVEV (reference sequence). The chain's CDR3 is CASSLSPVPVNEQFF.

The chain has TRBV9 and TRBJ1-1. The length of the CDR3 is 16 residues. CDR1 is SGDLS, CDR2 YYNGEE, per germline. This CDR3 reads CASSVGDSPGNTEAFF.

The gene calls are TRBV20-1 and TRBJ2-5; lacking DNA, the TRBD2 call made by TCRdb goes unchecked. CDR1 is DFQATT and CDR2 is SNEGSKA in the germline V gene (reference sequence). CDR3 length equals 16 residues. CDR3 protein: CSARERGLVRLETQYF.

V usage is TRBV5-1 and J usage is TRBJ2-1; with no DNA, the TCRdb D assignment of TRBD2 cannot be verified. CDR3 size: 17 residues. Germline lookup yields CDR1 SGHRS and CDR2 YFSETQ. This CDR3 is CASSLLGGQGSYNEQFF.

The chain is built from TRBV29-1 and TRBJ2-1; the D call from TCRdb, TRBD1, cannot be confirmed without DNA. The germline V gene encodes CDR1 SQVTM and CDR2 ANQGSEA. The CDR3 loop spans 14 amino acids. CDR3 amino acids: CSVLPQGFYNEQFF.

The rearrangement uses TRBV30 and TRBJ2-7; TCRdb names TRBD1, which stays unverified in the absence of DNA. This CDR3 region has 14 residues. CDR1 and CDR2 from the germline V gene are GTSNPN and SVGIG (reference sequence). The CDR3 sequence is CACSTRTALYEQYF.

The chain has TRBV11-2 and TRBJ2-1; TCRdb selects TRBD1, and the lack of DNA leaves this call unchecked. The CDR3 is 15 amino acids. Looked up from germline, CDR1 is SGHAT and CDR2 is FQNNGV. The CDR3 spells CASSYGSRGWDEQFF. Variable domain in full (rest from reference TRBV11-2 and TRBJ2-1): EAGVAQSPRYKIIEKRQSVAFWCNPISGHATLYWYQQILGQGPKLLIQFQNNGVVDDSQLPKDRFSAERLKGVDSTLKIQPAKLEDSAVYLCASSYGSRGWDEQFFGPGTRLTVL.